The rows below give T cell receptor beta chains drawn from one sample of a study of immune evolution from preneoplasia to lung adenocarcinoma. Clones were read by immunoSEQ multiplex PCR, and TCRdb kept only the in-frame ones, dropping some. The table includes about 4,500 clones, about four fifths detected once. Specimen: FFPE invasive lung adenocarcinoma tissue. Source of these receptors: a person aged 40-60 years with lung adenocarcinoma. Some clones in this sample may be carry-over from other donors' samples. The CDR3 runs from the conserved cysteine through the conserved F or W. Fields, in order: clone size, J gene, D gene, CDR3 length, V gene, CDR3 protein, CDR3 DNA. A D gene is named only where the DNA matches it firmly. The size of a clone is reported for some rows only, either as once, few or many, or as a class for expanded clones.

>.|TRBJ1-1|.|14|TRBV7-9
CASSFNVSNTEAFF
TGTGCCAGCAGCTTTAACGTCTCGAACACTGAAGCCTTCTTT
>.|TRBJ1-1|.|14|TRBV5-1
CASSLDGGNTEAFF
TGCGCCAGCAGCTTGGACGGAGGGAACACTGAAGCTTTCTTT
>.|TRBJ2-7|.|13|TRBV5-1
CASSLLTYKEQYF
TGCGCCAGCAGCCTCCTAACTTACAAAGAGCAGTACTTC
>once|TRBJ1-2|TRBD1|13|TRBV30
CAWSLRDREGYTF
TGTGCCTGGAGTCTTCGGGACAGAGAAGGCTACACCTTC
>.|TRBJ2-2|.|15|TRBV25-1
CASSDRERDTGELFF
TGTGCCAGCAGTGACAGGGAGAGAGACACCGGGGAGCTGTTTTTT
>.|TRBJ2-3|TRBD1|15|TRBV5-1
CASSWGQGGTDTQYF
TGCGCCAGCAGCTGGGGACAGGGGGGAACAGATACGCAGTATTTT
>.|TRBJ2-7|.|14|TRBV2
CASSDGSATYEQYF
TGTGCCAGCAGTGATGGTAGCGCCACCTACGAGCAGTACTTC
>.|TRBJ1-4|.|12|TRBV19
CASSGQLDELFF
TGTGCCAGTAGTGGACAGCTTGATGAACTGTTTTTT
>.|TRBJ2-1|.|15|TRBV11-1
CASAFRGGPYNEQFF
TGTGCCAGCGCCTTCAGAGGGGGGCCTTACAATGAGCAGTTCTTC
>.|TRBJ2-5|TRBD2|18|TRBV7-8
CASSPRGLRTSGMETQYF
TGTGCCAGCAGCCCGCGGGGATTAAGGACTAGCGGGATGGAGACCCAGTACTTC
>.|TRBJ1-1|.|14|TRBV2
CASSDFWDTAEAFF
TGTGCCAGCAGTGATTTTTGGGATACAGCTGAAGCTTTCTTT
>.|TRBJ2-2|.|14|TRBV6-1
CAGGNELGSGELFF
TGTGCCGGGGGCAACGAGTTAGGGTCCGGGGAGCTGTTTTTT
>.|TRBJ1-1|.|13|TRBV6-6
CASSYKGNTEAFF
TGTGCCAGCAGTTACAAGGGGAACACTGAAGCTTTCTTT
>.|TRBJ2-5|.|14|TRBV11-2
CASSSHGAAKTQYF
TGTGCCAGCAGCTCCCACGGCGCCGCAAAGACCCAGTACTTC
>.|TRBJ1-2|TRBD1|15|TRBV6-5
CASSPRDRPFYGYTF
TGTGCCAGCAGTCCCCGGGACAGGCCTTTCTATGGCTACACCTTC
>.|TRBJ1-2|TRBD1|17|TRBV27
CASRQNPRWTGPYGYTF
TGTGCCAGCAGACAAAACCCGAGGTGGACAGGTCCCTATGGCTACACCTTC
>few|TRBJ2-7|.|14|TRBV5-6
CASSLSVSSYEQYF
TGTGCCAGCAGCTTGAGCGTCAGCTCCTACGAGCAGTACTTC
>.|TRBJ1-1|.|15|TRBV5-1
CASSPWTGRDTEAFF
TGCGCCAGCAGCCCTTGGACGGGGAGGGATACTGAAGCTTTCTTT
>.|TRBJ2-3|TRBD2|16|TRBV7-8
CASSPGTSGRVNTQYF
TGTGCCAGCAGCCCAGGGACTAGCGGGAGGGTCAATACGCAGTATTTT
>.|TRBJ2-2|.|14|TRBV6-6
CASSYAGASGELFF
TGTGCCAGCAGTTACGCGGGGGCCTCCGGGGAGCTGTTTTTT
>.|TRBJ2-2|TRBD1|15|TRBV28
CASSSGQGDTGELFF
TGTGCCAGCAGCAGTGGACAGGGGGACACCGGGGAGCTGTTTTTT
>.|TRBJ2-2|.|13|TRBV18
CASSPPASGELFF
TGTGCCAGCTCACCACCGGCATCCGGGGAGCTGTTTTTT
>.|TRBJ2-7|.|15|TRBV4-1
CASSQNPGHDYEQYF
TGCGCCAGCAGCCAAAATCCGGGACATGACTACGAGCAGTACTTC
>.|TRBJ2-7|.|13|TRBV5-1
CASSQGQAYEQYF
TGCGCCAGCAGCCAGGGACAAGCCTACGAGCAGTACTTC
>.|TRBJ2-7|.|14|TRBV11-2
CASSFLQGPYEQYF
TGTGCCAGCAGCTTCCTCCAGGGGCCCTACGAGCAGTACTTC
>.|TRBJ1-5|TRBD1|16|TRBV19
CASSAQTGGASQPQHF
TGTGCCAGTAGTGCCCAAACAGGGGGCGCATCACAGCCCCAGCATTTT
>.|TRBJ1-2|.|15|TRBV11-2
CASSLDPSGGYGYTF
TGTGCCAGCAGCTTAGATCCCTCCGGAGGCTATGGCTACACCTTC
>few|TRBJ2-7|TRBD1|14|TRBV6-6
CASSYFGQGYEQYF
TGTGCCAGCAGTTACTTTGGACAGGGTTACGAGCAGTACTTC
>.|TRBJ1-2|TRBD1|12|TRBV6-5
CASRTGLYGYTF
TGTGCCAGCAGGACAGGGCTCTATGGCTACACCTTC
>.|TRBJ2-7|.|14|TRBV11-2
CASSLVSLLFGQYF
TGTGCCAGCAGCTTAGTCTCCCTTCTCTTCGGGCAGTACTTC
>.|TRBJ2-5|.|15|TRBV7-9
CASSNRDGYQETQYF
TGTGCCAGCAGCAACCGGGACGGCTACCAAGAGACCCAGTACTTC
>once|TRBJ2-4|.|15|TRBV28
CASSLGSTGGDIQYF
TGTGCCAGCAGTTTAGGTTCTACTGGAGGTGACATTCAGTACTTC
>.|TRBJ1-2|TRBD1|17|TRBV15
CATSFLSGTGGIYGYTF
TGTGCCACCAGCTTTCTTTCCGGGACAGGGGGCATCTATGGCTACACCTTC
>.|TRBJ2-2|TRBD1|13|TRBV7-2
CASSLSTGRELFF
TGTGCCAGCAGCCTCTCGACAGGGAGGGAGCTGTTTTTT
>.|TRBJ2-7|TRBD2|14|TRBV6-5
CASSSGTSGLEQYF
TGTGCCAGCAGTAGCGGGACTAGCGGTCTCGAGCAGTACTTC
>.|TRBJ2-5|.|13|TRBV27
CASSPRWGETQYF
TGTGCCAGCAGTCCGCGGTGGGGAGAGACCCAGTACTTC
>once|TRBJ2-5|TRBD1|15|TRBV30
CAWSAGQGNQETQYF
TGTGCCTGGAGTGCGGGACAGGGGAACCAAGAGACCCAGTACTTC
>.|TRBJ2-3|.|12|TRBV6-6
CASSKRVDTQYF
TGTGCCAGCAGTAAAAGGGTAGATACGCAGTATTTT
>.|TRBJ2-6|.|17|TRBV5-1
CASSLDRASSGANVLTF
TGCGCCAGCAGCTTGGACAGGGCCAGCTCTGGGGCCAACGTCCTGACTTTC
>.|TRBJ2-2|.|12|TRBV10-1
CASSDTPGELFF
TGCGCCAGCAGTGATACCCCCGGGGAGCTGTTTTTT
>few|TRBJ2-7|.|12|TRBV14
CASSQDRVKQYF
TGTGCCAGCAGCCAAGACAGGGTAAAGCAGTACTTC
>.|TRBJ2-3|TRBD2|13|TRBV29-1
CSGLAGETDTQYF
TGCAGCGGATTAGCGGGAGAAACAGATACGCAGTATTTT
>few|TRBJ1-1|TRBD1|16|TRBV4-1
CASSQEMGQLNTEAFF
TGCGCCAGCAGCCAAGAGATGGGACAGCTGAACACCGAAGCTTTCTTT
>.|TRBJ2-7|TRBD2|11|TRBV29-1
CSVGEGHEQYF
TGCAGCGTTGGGGAGGGCCATGAGCAGTACTTC
>.|TRBJ2-2|.|16|TRBV9
CASSVAVKGDTGELFF
TGTGCCAGCAGCGTAGCAGTCAAAGGGGACACCGGGGAGCTGTTTTTT
>.|TRBJ1-1|.|12|TRBV29-1
CSVVGANTEAFF
TGCAGCGTTGTAGGCGCGAACACTGAAGCTTTCTTT
>.|TRBJ1-5|.|17|TRBV7-2
CASSWGVGRDLNQPQHF
TGTGCCAGCAGCTGGGGGGTGGGGAGAGACCTCAATCAGCCCCAGCATTTT
>few|TRBJ2-5|.|15|TRBV9
CASSVVMGPQETQYF
TGTGCCAGCAGCGTAGTGATGGGACCCCAAGAGACCCAGTACTTC
>.|TRBJ1-4|.|15|TRBV7-2
CASSPGPSTNEKLFF
TGTGCCAGCAGCCCCGGGCCCTCAACTAATGAAAAACTGTTTTTT
>once|TRBJ1-1|.|14|TRBV9
CASTSGAADTEAFF
TGTGCCAGCACTTCGGGGGCGGCGGACACTGAAGCTTTCTTT
>.|TRBJ2-5|TRBD1|14|TRBV6-6
CASSLPGQQETQYF
TGTGCCAGCAGTTTACCGGGACAGCAAGAGACCCAGTACTTC
>.|TRBJ1-1|.|13|TRBV10-3
CAISTSMNTEAFF
TGTGCCATCTCGACAAGTATGAACACTGAAGCTTTCTTT
>.|TRBJ1-1|.|14|TRBV14
CASSQGERNTEAFF
TGTGCCAGCAGCCAAGGGGAGAGAAACACTGAAGCTTTCTTT
>once|TRBJ2-3|.|14|TRBV18
CASSPGPSTDTQYF
TGTGCCAGCTCACCGGGCCCCTCCACAGATACGCAGTATTTT
>.|TRBJ1-2|.|15|TRBV10-2
CASREGAGANYGYTF
TGCGCCAGCCGTGAAGGGGCCGGGGCTAACTATGGCTACACCTTC
>few|TRBJ1-3|.|13|TRBV11-2
CASSLDFRGPENF
TGTGCCAGCAGCTTAGACTTCCGAGGTCCGGAGAACTTT
>.|TRBJ1-2|TRBD1|13|TRBV19
CASSSDRVSGYTF
TGTGCCAGTAGTAGCGACAGGGTCTCTGGCTACACCTTC
>.|TRBJ1-1|.|17|TRBV5-1
CASREGRGVALDTEAFF
TGCGCCAGCAGGGAGGGGCGAGGGGTAGCTTTGGACACTGAAGCTTTCTTT
>.|TRBJ1-3|.|14|TRBV9
CASSVTTAGNTIYF
TGTGCCAGCAGCGTCACAACAGCCGGAAACACCATATATTTT